This T cell receptor (beta chain) came from a study of shared clonotypes between healthy human individuals. Study results and caveats: Across a handful of donors, naive CD4 shared around 5.3%, naive CD8 more than 3%, memory CD4 more than 2%, memory CD8 about 0.4%.

As concerns this clone: The antigen remains undetermined.

Germline V gene data show CDR1 as SEHNR and CDR2 as FQNEAQ (reference sequence). The CDR3 has 16 amino acids. V shed 5 bases and J shed 0 bases, with 14 bases lying between them. At a deep level, the assay was run. The input for sorted-subset replicate PCRs was approximately 200 ng DNA, about 30,000 T cell genomes. Data came from immunoSEQ multiplex PCR; TCRdb stores just in-frame clones and leaves some out. The sample records 2 million to 2.5 million clones, just under 95% being singletons. The sample comprised naive CD4+ T cells from PBMCs. Subset given: CD45RA+ positively selected. The chain uses TRBV7-9 and TRBJ2-1, with D uncertain. This clonotype was sampled from a man aged 18-30 years in good health. Some clones in this sample may be carry-over from other donors' samples. CDR3 residues: CASSTRPMSSYNEQFF. The CDR3 coding sequence is TGTGCCAGCAGCACCCGACCAATGAGCTCCTACAATGAGCAGTTCTTC.